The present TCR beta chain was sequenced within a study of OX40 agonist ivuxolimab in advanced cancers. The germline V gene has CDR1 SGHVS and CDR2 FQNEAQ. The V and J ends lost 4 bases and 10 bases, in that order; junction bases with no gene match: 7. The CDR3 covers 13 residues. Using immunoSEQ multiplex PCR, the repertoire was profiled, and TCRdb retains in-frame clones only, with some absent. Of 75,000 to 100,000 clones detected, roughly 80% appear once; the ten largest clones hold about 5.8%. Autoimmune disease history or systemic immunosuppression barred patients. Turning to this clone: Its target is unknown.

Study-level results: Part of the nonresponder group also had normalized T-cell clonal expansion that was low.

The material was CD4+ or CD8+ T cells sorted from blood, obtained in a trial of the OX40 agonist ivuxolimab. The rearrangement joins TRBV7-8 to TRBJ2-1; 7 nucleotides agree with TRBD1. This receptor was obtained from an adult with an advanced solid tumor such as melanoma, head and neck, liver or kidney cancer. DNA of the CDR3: TGTGCCAGCAGCTCCCCAGGGGGTCGGGAGCAGTTCTTC. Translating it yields CASSSPGGREQFF.